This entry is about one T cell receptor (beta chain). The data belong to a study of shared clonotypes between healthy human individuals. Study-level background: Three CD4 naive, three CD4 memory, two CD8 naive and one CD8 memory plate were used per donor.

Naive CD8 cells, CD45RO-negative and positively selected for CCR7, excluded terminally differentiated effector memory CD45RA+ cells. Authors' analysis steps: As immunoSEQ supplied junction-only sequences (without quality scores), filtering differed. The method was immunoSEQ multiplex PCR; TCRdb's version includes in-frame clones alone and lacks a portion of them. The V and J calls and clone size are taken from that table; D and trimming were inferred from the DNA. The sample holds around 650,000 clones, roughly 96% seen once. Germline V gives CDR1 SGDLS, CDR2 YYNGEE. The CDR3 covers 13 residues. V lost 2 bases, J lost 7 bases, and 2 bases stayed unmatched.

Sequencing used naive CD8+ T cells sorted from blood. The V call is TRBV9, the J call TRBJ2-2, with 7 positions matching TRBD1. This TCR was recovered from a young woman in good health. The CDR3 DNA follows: TGTGCCAGCAGCGTCGACAGGGTCGGGGAGCTGTTTTTT. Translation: CASSVDRVGELFF.